This T cell receptor beta chain is from a study of blood T cells in healthy people across ages. For this clonotype: What it binds is unknown.

No fewer than 7 million PBMCs went into each sample. Primers used in a second PCR of roughly 6 to 11 cycles were a sample-barcoded 5' primer and a J-beta primer mix. Every molecule of cDNA carried a tag from a template-switch adaptor with 12 random nucleotides. TCRdb passed the 5' RACE reads through MiXCR, listing each CDR3 protein once. The sample includes some 920,000 distinct CDR3 sequences, around 54% of them seen just once. Study-wide results and caveats: Because sorting was not performed, PBMCs prevented conclusive naive versus antigen-experienced comparison. Measured against age, TCR beta diversity per million T cells decreased in a roughly linear manner.

This clonotype was sampled from a woman between 55 and 75 years old in good health. The specimen was blood.

The CDR3: CASLSSFGEQFF. DNA for the CDR3: TGTGCCAGCCTTTCTTCCTTCGGGGAGCAGTTCTTC. The chain is built from TRBV7-9 and TRBJ2-1; D uncertain. Germline V gene sequence: CDR1 SEHNR, CDR2 FQNEAQ (reference sequence). V lost 8 bases and J 10 bases, leaving 15 bases between the germline ends. The CDR3 has 12 residues.